These 19 T cell receptor beta chains share one sample of origin, sequenced in a study of T cell repertoires in cytomegalovirus infection. The antigens for these receptors are not known. TCRdb analysed the reads with MiXCR anew, one entry per CDR3 protein. The sample lists roughly 990,000 distinct CDR3 sequences; more than 25% were seen once. Sequenced here: cultured CD8+ T cells from PBMCs, sampled from culture after CMV antigen stimulation. The source of these receptors is a human donor in good health (CMV status not recorded). Some clones in this sample may be carry-over from other donors' samples.

The chain joins TRBV27 to TRBJ1-2; the match to TRBD1 covers 10 bases. In germline, CDR1 is MNHEY, CDR2 SMNVEV (reference sequence). The ends lost 3 bases at V and 4 bases at J; junction bases unmatched: 17. This CDR3 region has 19 residues. CDR3 DNA sequence: TGTGCCAGCAGTTTTCTCGGAACCGGGACAGGGGTGACCCTCTATGGCTACACCTTC. This gives the protein CASSFLGTGTGVTLYGYTF.

The table lists this clonotype with a few counts. The gene calls are TRBV12-3 or TRBV12-4 and TRBJ2-1; TRBD2 matches 8 bases. The CDR3 loop spans 14 amino acids. J was trimmed by 15 bases and V by 6 bases; bases with no gene match: 16. This CDR3 reads CASSPPTSRGGLFF. The CDR3 bases are TGTGCCAGCAGCCCGCCGACTAGCCGGGGGGGCCTGTTCTTC.

At least ten counts were recorded for this clonotype. This chain connects TRBV27 to TRBJ1-5; no definite D call. V was shortened by 6 bases and J by 3 bases, with 12 bases between the two germline ends. Germline CDR1 and CDR2: MNHEY and SMNVEV (reference sequence). This CDR3 has 14 residues. This CDR3 reads CASSFGGINQPQHF. The CDR3 nucleotides are TGTGCCAGCAGCTTCGGAGGAATCAATCAGCCCCAGCATTTT.

The table lists this clonotype with many counts. J is TRBJ1-1 and V is TRBV6-1; D is unresolved. CDR1 and CDR2 (germline): MNHNS, SASEGT. The CDR3 runs to 13 residues. Trimming stripped 6 bases from V and 4 bases from J, with 12 bases between. The CDR3 region is CASRRNEGTEAFF. CDR3 bases: TGTGCCAGCAGGAGAAACGAGGGCACTGAAGCTTTCTTT.

As concerns this clonotype: A much larger clone lies one base from this, so it may be a read error. The chain carries TRBV7-2 and TRBJ2-1; 7 nucleotides align to TRBD1. V shed 2 bases, J shed 12 bases, and the junction held 7 bases outside the gene matches. The CDR3 runs 13 residues. Looked up from germline, CDR1 is SGHTA and CDR2 is FQGNSA. The CDR3 coding sequence is TGTGCCAGCAGCTTAAACAGGGGACATGTGCAGTTCTTC. This encodes CASSLNRGHVQFF.

This clonotype was picked up many times. This sequence joins TRBV4-3 and TRBJ1-2; 8 nucleotides line up with TRBD1. The germline V gene encodes CDR1 LGHNA and CDR2 YSLEER. After removal of 0 bases from V and 7 bases from J, the junction contained 4 bases not matched to a gene. The CDR3 consists of 14 residues. The CDR3 is CASSQDLTGVGYTF. The CDR3 bases are TGCGCCAGCAGCCAAGATTTGACAGGGGTTGGCTACACCTTC.

The table lists this clonotype with a few counts. The chain employs TRBV7-9 and TRBJ2-5; D might be TRBD2 (5 bases). V gave up 5 bases and J gave up 2 bases, with 12 bases separating them. This CDR3 contains 14 residues. CDR1 is SEHNR and CDR2 is FQNEAQ in the germline V gene (reference sequence). The CDR3 region has the DNA TGTGCCAGCAGCATCCTGACTACACAAGAGACCCAGTACTTC. This codes for CASSILTTQETQYF.

This clonotype was picked up many times. The gene calls are TRBV7-2 and TRBJ2-3; the match to TRBD2 covers 8 bases. The V and J ends lost 3 bases and 6 bases, in that order; junction bases with no gene match: 5. Per the germline V gene, CDR1 is SGHTA and CDR2 is FQGNSA. The CDR3 totals 14 residues. CDR3: CASSFTAGVDTQYF. CDR3 nucleotides: TGTGCCAGCAGCTTCACAGCGGGGGTTGATACGCAGTATTTT.

This clonotype was seen repeatedly, ten times or more. The gene calls are TRBV7-8 and TRBJ2-1; 16 bases map to TRBD2. The CDR3 length is 19 residues. V shed 5 bases and J 0 bases; nucleotides not matched to a gene: 7. Germline-derived CDR1 and CDR2 are SGHVS and FQNEAQ. The CDR3 loop is CASSVPGTSGGGSYNEQFF. In DNA, the CDR3 is TGTGCCAGCAGCGTTCCCGGGACTAGCGGGGGGGGCTCCTACAATGAGCAGTTCTTC.

This clonotype was picked up a small number of times. This chain uses TRBV27 with TRBJ1-1, with D perhaps TRBD1 (5 bases). Germline assignment: CDR1 MNHEY and CDR2 SMNVEV (reference sequence). V gave up 4 bases and J gave up 2 bases, with 8 bases separating them. This CDR3 is 13 amino acids long. CDR3 sequence: CASSWGDNTEAFF. CDR3 sequence (DNA): TGTGCCAGCAGTTGGGGGGATAACACTGAAGCTTTCTTT.

The chain has TRBV6-5 and TRBJ2-2; no reliable D call. This CDR3 is 15 amino acids long. Per the germline V gene, CDR1 is MNHEY and CDR2 is SVGAGI. V was cut by 5 bases and J by 5 bases, with 15 bases left in between. In DNA form, the CDR3 reads TGTGCCAGCAGTCAAAACCCTTTTCGTACCGGGGAGCTGTTTTTT. Encoded protein: CASSQNPFRTGELFF.

The chain joins TRBV19 to TRBJ2-1, with D maybe TRBD2 (6 bases). This CDR3 has 13 amino acids. Germline CDR1 is LNHDA and CDR2 is SQIVND (reference sequence). With 6 bases removed from V and 8 bases from J, the gap between germline ends came to 14 bases. The CDR3 region has the DNA TGTGCCAGTAGCCCCGGGGGAATCCATGAGCAGTTCTTC. This gives the protein CASSPGGIHEQFF.

The genes are TRBV5-1 and TRBJ1-1, with D maybe TRBD1 (5 bases). This CDR3 is 14 amino acids long. In germline, CDR1 is SGHRS, CDR2 YFSETQ. Deletions cut 7 bases from V and 1 base from J, with 14 bases between. The DNA of the CDR3 is TGCGCCAGCGGAGACGAGGGGTCGAACACTGAAGCTTTCTTT. Translated: CASGDEGSNTEAFF. Variable domain in full (rest from reference TRBV5-1 and TRBJ1-1): KAGVTQTPRYLIKTRGQQVTLSCSPISGHRSVSWYQQTPGQGLQFLFEYFSETQRNKGNFPGRFSGRQFSNSRSEMNVSTLELGDSALYLCASGDEGSNTEAFFGQGTRLTVV.

This clonotype occurred a few times. The chain links TRBV7-2 to TRBJ1-5, with D possibly being TRBD1 (5 bases). Germline V CDR1 and CDR2: SGHTA, FQGNSA. The CDR3 is 16 amino acids. V lost 1 base and J 5 bases, leaving 15 bases between the germline ends. CDR3 protein: CASSLVGEGAHQPQHF. CDR3 nucleotides: TGTGCCAGCAGCTTAGTAGGCGAAGGGGCACATCAGCCCCAGCATTTT.

V is TRBV9 and J is TRBJ1-3; D is ambiguous. CDR3 length: 14 amino acids. Germline V lookup: CDR1 SGDLS, CDR2 YYNGEE. Deletions cut 4 bases from V and 4 bases from J, with 12 bases between. The CDR3 sequence is CASSILGSGNTIYF. For the CDR3, the DNA is TGTGCCAGCAGCATCCTTGGGTCGGGAAACACCATATATTTT.

The CDR3 coding sequence is TGTGCCAGCAGTCTACAATCGGGGCGTAACACCGGGGAGCTGTTTTTT. Encoded protein: CASSLQSGRNTGELFF. The chain combines TRBV27 with TRBJ2-2; perhaps D is TRBD1 or TRBD2 (5 bases each). V gave up 5 bases and J gave up 2 bases, with 15 bases separating them. Per germline, CDR1 MNHEY and CDR2 SMNVEV (reference sequence). The CDR3 length is 16 residues.

This chain uses TRBV19 with TRBJ1-1; 8 nucleotides line up with TRBD1. Per the germline V gene, CDR1 is LNHDA and CDR2 is SQIVND (reference sequence). The CDR3 totals 14 residues. Germline trimming cut 11 bases from V and 0 bases from J; bases unmatched to any gene: 8. In DNA form, the CDR3 reads TGTGCCTCAGACAGGGGATGGGTGAACACTGAAGCTTTCTTT. Translating it yields CASDRGWVNTEAFF.

With regard to this clonotype: A much larger clone lies a single base off, so this may be a read error. The chain employs TRBV7-8 and TRBJ2-2, with TRBD2 as a possible D gene (6 bases). Trimming stripped 8 bases from V and 6 bases from J, with 16 bases between. The CDR3 totals 14 residues. CDR1 and CDR2 (germline): SGHVS, FQNEAQ. The CDR3 region has the DNA TGTGCCAGCTGGGGGGAAGAAACCGCCGGGGAGCTGTTTTTT. This sequence encodes CASWGEETAGELFF. Full variable domain (remainder filled in from reference TRBV7-8 and TRBJ2-2): GAGVSQSPRYKVAKRGQDVALRCDPISGHVSLFWYQQALGQGPEFLTYFQNEAQLDKSGLPSDRFFAERPEGSVSTLKIQRTQQEDSAVYLCASWGEETAGELFFGEGSRLTVL.

CDR3: CASTKSGDFFQETQYF. Written as DNA, the CDR3 is TGTGCCAGCACCAAATCGGGGGACTTTTTCCAAGAGACCCAGTACTTC. V and J are TRBV6-6 and TRBJ2-5; D is possibly TRBD2 (6 bases). V dropped 7 bases and J dropped 1 base, with 19 bases sitting between them. In germline, CDR1 is MNHNY, CDR2 SVGAGI (reference sequence). The CDR3 is 16 amino acids.